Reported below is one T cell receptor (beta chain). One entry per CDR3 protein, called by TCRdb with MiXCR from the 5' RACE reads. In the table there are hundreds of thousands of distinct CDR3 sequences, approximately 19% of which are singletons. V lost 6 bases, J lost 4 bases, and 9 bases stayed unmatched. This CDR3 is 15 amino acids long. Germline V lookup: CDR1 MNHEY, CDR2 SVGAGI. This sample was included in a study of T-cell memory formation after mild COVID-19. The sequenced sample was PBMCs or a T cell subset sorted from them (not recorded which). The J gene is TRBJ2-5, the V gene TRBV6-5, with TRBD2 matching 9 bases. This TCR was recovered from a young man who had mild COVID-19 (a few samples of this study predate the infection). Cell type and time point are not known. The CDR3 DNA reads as TGTGCCAGCAGCCTCAGAGCTAGCGGGGTAGAGACCCAGTACTTC. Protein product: CASSLRASGVETQYF.